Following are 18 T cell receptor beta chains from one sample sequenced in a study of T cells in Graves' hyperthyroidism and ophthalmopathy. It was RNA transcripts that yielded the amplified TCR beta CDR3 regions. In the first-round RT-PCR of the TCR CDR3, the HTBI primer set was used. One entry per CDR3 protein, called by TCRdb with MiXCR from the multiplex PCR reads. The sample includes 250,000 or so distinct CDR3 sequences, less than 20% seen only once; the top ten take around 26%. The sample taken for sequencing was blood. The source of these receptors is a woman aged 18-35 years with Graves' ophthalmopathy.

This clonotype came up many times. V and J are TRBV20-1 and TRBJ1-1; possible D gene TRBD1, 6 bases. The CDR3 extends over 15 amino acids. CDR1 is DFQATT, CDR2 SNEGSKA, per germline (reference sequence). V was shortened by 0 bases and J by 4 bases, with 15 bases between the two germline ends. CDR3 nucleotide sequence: TGCAGTGCTAGAGATGGGCAGGGGAGTAGCACTGAAGCTTTCTTT. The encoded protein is CSARDGQGSSTEAFF.

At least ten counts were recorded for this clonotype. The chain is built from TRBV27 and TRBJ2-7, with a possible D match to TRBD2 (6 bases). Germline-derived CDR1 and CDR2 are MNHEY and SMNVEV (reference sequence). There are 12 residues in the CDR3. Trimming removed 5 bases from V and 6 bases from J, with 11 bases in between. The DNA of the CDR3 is TGTGCCAGCAGTACGACTAGACGCGAGCAGTACTTC. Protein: CASSTTRREQYF.

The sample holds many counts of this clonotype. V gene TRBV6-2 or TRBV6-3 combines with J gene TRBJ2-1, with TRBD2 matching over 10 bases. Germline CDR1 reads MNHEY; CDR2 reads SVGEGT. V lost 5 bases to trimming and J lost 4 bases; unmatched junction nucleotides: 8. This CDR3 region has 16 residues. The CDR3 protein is CASSDPSGRAYNEQFF. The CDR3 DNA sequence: TGTGCCAGCAGTGACCCAAGCGGGAGGGCGTACAATGAGCAGTTCTTC.

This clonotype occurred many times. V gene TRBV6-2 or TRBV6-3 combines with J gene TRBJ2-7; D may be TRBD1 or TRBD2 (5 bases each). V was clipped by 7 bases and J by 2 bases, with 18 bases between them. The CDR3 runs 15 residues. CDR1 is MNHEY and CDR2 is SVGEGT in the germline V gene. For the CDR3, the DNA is TGTGCCAGCACCGAGCCGGGGCGGAACCCCTACGAGCAGTACTTC. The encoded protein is CASTEPGRNPYEQYF.

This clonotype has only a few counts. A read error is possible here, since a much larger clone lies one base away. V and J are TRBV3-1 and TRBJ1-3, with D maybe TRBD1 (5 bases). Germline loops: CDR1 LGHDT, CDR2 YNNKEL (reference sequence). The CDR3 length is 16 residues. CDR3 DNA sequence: TGTGCCAGCGGCCAAGGGACGTCCAACTCTGGAAACACCATATATTTT. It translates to CASGQGTSNSGNTIYF. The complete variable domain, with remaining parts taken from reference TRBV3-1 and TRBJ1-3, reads DTAVSQTPKYLVTQMGNDKSIKCEQNLGHDTMYWYKQDSKKFLKIMFSYNNKELIINETVPNRFSPKSPDKAHLNLHINSLELGDSAVYFCASGQGTSNSGNTIYFGEGSWLTVV.

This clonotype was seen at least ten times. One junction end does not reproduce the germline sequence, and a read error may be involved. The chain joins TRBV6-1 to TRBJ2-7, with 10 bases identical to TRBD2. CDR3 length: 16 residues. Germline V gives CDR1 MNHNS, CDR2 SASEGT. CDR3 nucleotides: TGTGCCAACAGTTACTCCGTAAGCGGGAGGGGGGGCGAGCAGTACTTC. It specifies CANSYSVSGRGGEQYF.

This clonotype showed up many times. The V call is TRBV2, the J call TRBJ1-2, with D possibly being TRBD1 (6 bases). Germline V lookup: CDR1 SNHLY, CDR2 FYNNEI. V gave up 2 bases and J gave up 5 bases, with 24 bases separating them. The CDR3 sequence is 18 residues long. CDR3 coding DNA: TGTGCCAGCAGTGAAACAAGGCAGGGGTCGGGGATTCCTTATGGCTACACCTTC. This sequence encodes CASSETRQGSGIPYGYTF. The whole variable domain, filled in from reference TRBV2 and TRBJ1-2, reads EPEVTQTPSHQVTQMGQEVILRCVPISNHLYFYWYRQILGQKVEFLVSFYNNEISEKSEIFDDQFSVERPDGSNFTLKIRSTKLEDSAMYFCASSETRQGSGIPYGYTFGSGTRLTVV.

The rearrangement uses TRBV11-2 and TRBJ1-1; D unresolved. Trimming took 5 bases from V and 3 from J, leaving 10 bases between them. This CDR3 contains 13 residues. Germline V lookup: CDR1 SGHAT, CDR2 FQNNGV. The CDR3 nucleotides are TGTGCCAGCAGCCCTACATCGGACACTGAAGCTTTCTTT. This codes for CASSPTSDTEAFF.

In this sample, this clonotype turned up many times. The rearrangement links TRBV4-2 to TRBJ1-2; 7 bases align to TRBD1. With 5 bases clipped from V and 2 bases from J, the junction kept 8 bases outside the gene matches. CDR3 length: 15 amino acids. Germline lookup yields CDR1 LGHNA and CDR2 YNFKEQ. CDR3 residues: CASSSRGTENYGYTF. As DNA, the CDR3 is TGTGCCAGCAGCTCAAGAGGGACAGAAAACTATGGCTACACCTTC.

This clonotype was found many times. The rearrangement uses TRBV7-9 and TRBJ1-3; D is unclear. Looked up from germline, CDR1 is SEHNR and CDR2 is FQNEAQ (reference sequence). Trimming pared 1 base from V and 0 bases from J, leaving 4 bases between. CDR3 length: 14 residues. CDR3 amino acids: CASSLGTSGNTIYF. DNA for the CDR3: TGTGCCAGCAGCTTAGGAACCTCTGGAAACACCATATATTTT.

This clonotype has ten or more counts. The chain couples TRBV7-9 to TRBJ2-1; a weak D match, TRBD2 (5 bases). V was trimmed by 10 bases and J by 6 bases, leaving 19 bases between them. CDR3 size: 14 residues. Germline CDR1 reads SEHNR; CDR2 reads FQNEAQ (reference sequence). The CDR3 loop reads CATRYSGRSNEQFF. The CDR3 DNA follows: TGTGCCACCAGATACAGCGGACGTAGCAATGAGCAGTTCTTC.

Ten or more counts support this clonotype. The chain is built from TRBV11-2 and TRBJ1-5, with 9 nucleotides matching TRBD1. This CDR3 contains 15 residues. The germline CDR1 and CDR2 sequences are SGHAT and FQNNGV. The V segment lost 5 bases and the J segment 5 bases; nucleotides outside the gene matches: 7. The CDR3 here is CASSLTRDRDQPQHF. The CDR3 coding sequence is TGTGCCAGCAGCCTAACCCGGGACAGGGATCAGCCCCAGCATTTT.

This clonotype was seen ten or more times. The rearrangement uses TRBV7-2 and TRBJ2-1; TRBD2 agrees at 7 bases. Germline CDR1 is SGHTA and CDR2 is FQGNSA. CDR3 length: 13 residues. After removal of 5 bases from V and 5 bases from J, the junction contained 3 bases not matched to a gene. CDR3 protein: CASSERGNNEQFF. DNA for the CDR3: TGTGCCAGCAGCGAGCGGGGAAACAATGAGCAGTTCTTC.

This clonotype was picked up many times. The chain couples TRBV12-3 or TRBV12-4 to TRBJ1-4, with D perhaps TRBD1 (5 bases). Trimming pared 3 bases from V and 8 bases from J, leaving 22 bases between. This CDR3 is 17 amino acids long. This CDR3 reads CASSLGYFGQREEKLFF. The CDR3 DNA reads TGTGCCAGCAGTTTGGGTTATTTTGGACAACGAGAAGAAAAACTGTTTTTT.

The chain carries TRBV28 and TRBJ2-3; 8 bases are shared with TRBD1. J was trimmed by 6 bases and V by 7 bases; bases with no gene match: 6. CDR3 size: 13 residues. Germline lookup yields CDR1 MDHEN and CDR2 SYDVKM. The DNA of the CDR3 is TGTGCCAGCAAGGGACAGGTATACGATACGCAGTATTTT. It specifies CASKGQVYDTQYF.

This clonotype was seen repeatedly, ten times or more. DNA for the CDR3: TGTGCCAGCAGCATCGGGACCCATAATTCACCCCTCCACTTT. Translation: CASSIGTHNSPLHF. The V gene is TRBV5-4, the J gene TRBJ1-6; a weak D match, TRBD1 (5 bases). Germline values: CDR1 SGHNT, CDR2 YYREEE (reference sequence). V was pared by 4 bases and J by 5 bases, with 10 bases between. CDR3 length: 14 residues.

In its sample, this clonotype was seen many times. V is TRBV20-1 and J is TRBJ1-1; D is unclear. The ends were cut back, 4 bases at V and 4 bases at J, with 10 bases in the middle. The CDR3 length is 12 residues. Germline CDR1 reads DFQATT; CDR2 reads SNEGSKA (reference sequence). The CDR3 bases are TGCAGTGCTAATTCACTAGCCACTGAAGCTTTCTTT. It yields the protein CSANSLATEAFF.

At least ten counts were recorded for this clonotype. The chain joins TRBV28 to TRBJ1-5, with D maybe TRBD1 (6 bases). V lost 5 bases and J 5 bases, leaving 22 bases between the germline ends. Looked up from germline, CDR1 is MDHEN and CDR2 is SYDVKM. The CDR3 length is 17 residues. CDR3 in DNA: TGTGCCAGCAGTACTCCGACATGGACAGAGATTTATCAGCCCCAGCATTTT. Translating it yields CASSTPTWTEIYQPQHF. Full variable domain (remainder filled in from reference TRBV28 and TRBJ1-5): DVKVTQSSRYLVKRTGEKVFLECVQDMDHENMFWYRQDPGLGLRLIYFSYDVKMKEKGDIPEGYSVSREKKERFSLILESASTNQTSMYLCASSTPTWTEIYQPQHFGDGTRLSIL.